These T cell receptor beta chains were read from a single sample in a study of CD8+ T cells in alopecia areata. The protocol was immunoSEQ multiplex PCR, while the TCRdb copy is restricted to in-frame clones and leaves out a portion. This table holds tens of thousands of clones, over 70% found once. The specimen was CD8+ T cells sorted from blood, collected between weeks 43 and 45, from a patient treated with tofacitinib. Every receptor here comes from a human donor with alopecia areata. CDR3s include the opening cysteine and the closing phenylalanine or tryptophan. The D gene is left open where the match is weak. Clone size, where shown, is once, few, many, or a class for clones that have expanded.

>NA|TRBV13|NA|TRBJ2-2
CASSLGGSYTGELFF
TGTGCCAGCAGCTTAGGCGGATCCTACACCGGGGAGCTGTTTTTT
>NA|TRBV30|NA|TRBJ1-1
CAWSGLRDTEAFF
TGTGCCTGGTCGGGACTACGGGACACTGAAGCTTTCTTT
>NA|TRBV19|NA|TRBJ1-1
CASSIGVNTEAFF
TGTGCCAGTAGTATTGGGGTGAACACTGAAGCTTTCTTT
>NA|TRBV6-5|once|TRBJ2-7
CASRPGINYEQYF
TGTGCCAGTAGACCGGGGATTAATTACGAGCAGTACTTC
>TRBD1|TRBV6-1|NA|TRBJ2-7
CASRGRDRGLYEQYF
TGTGCCAGCAGGGGCCGGGACAGGGGCCTCTACGAGCAGTACTTC
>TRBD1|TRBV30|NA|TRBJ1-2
CAWSGGQGAYGYTF
TGTGCCTGGAGTGGGGGACAGGGAGCCTATGGCTACACCTTC
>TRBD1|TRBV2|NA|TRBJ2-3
CASSGKDRGPGGDTQYF
TGTGCCAGCAGCGGAAAAGACAGGGGGCCGGGGGGCGATACGCAGTATTTT
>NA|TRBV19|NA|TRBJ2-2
CASCWRGTGELFF
TGTGCCAGTTGTTGGAGGGGCACCGGGGAGCTGTTTTTT
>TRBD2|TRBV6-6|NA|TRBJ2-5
CASRRGGASQETQYF
TGTGCCAGCCGCCGGGGGGGAGCATCCCAAGAGACCCAGTACTTC
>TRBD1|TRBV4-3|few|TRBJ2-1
CASRGGTYNEQFF
TGCGCCAGCAGAGGGGGCACCTACAATGAGCAGTTCTTC
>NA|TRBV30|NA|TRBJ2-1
CAWSRDPGPVFHSYNEQFF
TGTGCCTGGAGTCGTGACCCGGGACCGGTTTTTCACTCCTACAATGAGCAGTTCTTC
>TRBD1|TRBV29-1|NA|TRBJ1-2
CSVPSSLDRGNYGYTF
TGCAGCGTCCCATCTTCTCTGGACAGGGGGAACTATGGCTACACCTTC
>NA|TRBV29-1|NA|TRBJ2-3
CSVEDTETYTDTQYF
TGCAGCGTTGAAGATACAGAAACTTACACAGATACGCAGTATTTT
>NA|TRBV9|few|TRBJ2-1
CASSPDQNTYNEQFF
TGTGCCAGCAGCCCTGACCAGAACACCTACAATGAGCAGTTCTTC
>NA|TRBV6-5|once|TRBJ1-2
CASTKGAQHGYTF
TGTGCCAGCACCAAGGGCGCCCAGCATGGCTACACCTTC
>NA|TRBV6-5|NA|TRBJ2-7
CASSYSKSYEQYF
TGTGCCAGCAGTTACTCTAAGAGCTACGAGCAGTACTTC
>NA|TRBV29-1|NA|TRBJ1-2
CSVAEGRGYTF
TGCAGCGTGGCGGAGGGGAGGGGCTACACCTTC
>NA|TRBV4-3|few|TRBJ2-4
CASSQGSEGDDIQYF
TGCGCCAGCAGCCAAGGAAGTGAAGGAGATGACATTCAGTACTTC
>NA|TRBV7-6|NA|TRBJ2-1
CASSSIGTKPKDEQFF
TGTGCCAGCAGCTCAATCGGAACCAAGCCTAAGGATGAGCAGTTCTTC
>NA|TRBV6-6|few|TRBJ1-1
CASSYGAVSTEAFF
TGTGCCAGCAGTTACGGGGCAGTGTCCACTGAAGCTTTCTTT
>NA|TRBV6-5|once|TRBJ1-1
CASSPDTMNTEAFF
TGTGCCAGCAGTCCGGACACGATGAACACTGAAGCTTTCTTT
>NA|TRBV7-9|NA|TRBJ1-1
CASSLENTEAFF
TGTGCCAGCAGCTTAGAGAACACTGAAGCTTTCTTT
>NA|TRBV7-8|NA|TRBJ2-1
CASINRGQSVYNEQFF
TGTGCCAGCATCAACCGAGGGCAGAGCGTCTACAATGAGCAGTTCTTC
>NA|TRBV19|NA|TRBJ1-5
CASSIVWTQQPQHF
TGTGCCAGTAGTATTGTATGGACGCAGCAGCCCCAGCATTTT
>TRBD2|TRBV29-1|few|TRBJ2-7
CSVLGGGSASYEQYF
TGCAGCGTCCTCGGGGGGGGTTCAGCATCCTACGAGCAGTACTTC
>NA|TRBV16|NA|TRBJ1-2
CASSQGGQRGYTF
TGTGCCAGCAGCCAAGGAGGACAGAGAGGCTACACCTTC
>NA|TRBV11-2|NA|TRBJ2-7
CASSSGYEQYF
TGTGCCAGCAGCTCCGGCTACGAGCAGTACTTC
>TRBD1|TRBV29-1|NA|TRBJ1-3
CSALGTGSGNTIYF
TGCAGCGCCCTTGGGACAGGGTCCGGAAACACCATATATTTT